This T cell receptor beta chain was sequenced for a study of PD-L1 blockade in urothelial cancer. Time point in this sample: peripheral blood 6 weeks after treatment start. Trimming cost V 2 bases and J 4 bases; bases outside gene matches: 2. The CDR3 spans 14 residues. CDR1 is MNHEY, CDR2 SVGAGI, per germline. TCRdb keeps only in-frame clones here, not all; method: immunoSEQ multiplex PCR. In the table there are 35,000 to 55,000 clones, around 82% of which are singletons. This chain uses TRBV6-5 with TRBJ1-1, with 9 bases fitting TRBD1. The receptor's source is a man aged 55 to 70 with urothelial cancer. The sequencing here drew on PBMCs, taken around atezolizumab (anti-PD-L1) treatment. This CDR3 reads CASSYDRGVTEAFF. CDR3 DNA: TGTGCCAGCAGTTACGACAGGGGGGTCACTGAAGCTTTCTTT.